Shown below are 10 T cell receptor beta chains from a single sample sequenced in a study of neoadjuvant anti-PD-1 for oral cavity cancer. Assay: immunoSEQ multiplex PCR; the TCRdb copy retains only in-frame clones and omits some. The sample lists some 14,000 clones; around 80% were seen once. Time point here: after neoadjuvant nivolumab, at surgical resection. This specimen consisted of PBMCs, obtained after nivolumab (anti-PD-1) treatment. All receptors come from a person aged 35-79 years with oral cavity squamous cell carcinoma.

CDR3 residues: CASKSGAEEWYGYTF. The CDR3 DNA is TGTGCCAGCAAGAGCGGGGCAGAGGAGTGGTATGGCTACACCTTC. The chain combines TRBV28 with TRBJ1-2; a weak D match, TRBD1 (5 bases). The CDR3 consists of 15 residues. Germline CDR1 is MDHEN and CDR2 is SYDVKM. Trimming shortened V by 7 bases and J by 5 bases, and 20 bases separated the two germline ends.

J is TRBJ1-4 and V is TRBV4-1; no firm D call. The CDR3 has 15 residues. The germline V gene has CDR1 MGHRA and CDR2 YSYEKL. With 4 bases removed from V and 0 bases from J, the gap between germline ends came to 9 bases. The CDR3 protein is CASSRPGATNEKLFF. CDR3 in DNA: TGCGCCAGCAGCCGTCCAGGAGCAACTAATGAAAAACTGTTTTTT.

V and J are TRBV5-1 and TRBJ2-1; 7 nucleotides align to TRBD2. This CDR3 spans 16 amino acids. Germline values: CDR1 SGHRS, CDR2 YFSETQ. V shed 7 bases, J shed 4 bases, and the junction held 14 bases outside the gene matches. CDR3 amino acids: CASRRLTSASYNEQFF. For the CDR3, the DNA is TGCGCCAGCCGACGACTTACTAGCGCTTCTTACAATGAGCAGTTCTTC. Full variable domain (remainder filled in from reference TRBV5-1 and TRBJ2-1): KAGVTQTPRYLIKTRGQQVTLSCSPISGHRSVSWYQQTPGQGLQFLFEYFSETQRNKGNFPGRFSGRQFSNSRSEMNVSTLELGDSALYLCASRRLTSASYNEQFFGPGTRLTVL.

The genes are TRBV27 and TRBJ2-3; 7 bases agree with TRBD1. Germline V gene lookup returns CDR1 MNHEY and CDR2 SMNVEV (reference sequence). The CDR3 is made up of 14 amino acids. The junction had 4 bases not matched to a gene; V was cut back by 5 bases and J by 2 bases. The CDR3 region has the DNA TGTGCCAGCAGTAGCGACAGGGACACAGATACGCAGTATTTT. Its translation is CASSSDRDTDTQYF.

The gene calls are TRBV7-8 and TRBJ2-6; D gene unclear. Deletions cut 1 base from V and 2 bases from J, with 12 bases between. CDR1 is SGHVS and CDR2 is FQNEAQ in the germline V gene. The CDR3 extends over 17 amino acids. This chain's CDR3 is CASSLVPLGAGANVLTF. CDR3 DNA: TGTGCCAGCAGCTTAGTCCCCTTGGGCGCTGGGGCCAACGTCCTGACTTTC.

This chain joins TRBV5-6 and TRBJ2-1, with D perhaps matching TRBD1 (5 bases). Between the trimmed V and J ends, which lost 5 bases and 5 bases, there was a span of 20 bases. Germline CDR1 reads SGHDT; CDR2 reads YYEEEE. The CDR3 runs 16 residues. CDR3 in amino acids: CASSPTPTGPDNEQFF. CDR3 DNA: TGTGCCAGCAGTCCCACCCCTACAGGTCCCGACAATGAGCAGTTCTTC.

CDR3 sequence reads: CATNRDFNQPQHF. CDR3 in DNA: TGTGCCACCAACCGGGATTTCAATCAGCCCCAGCATTTT. The V gene is TRBV15, the J gene TRBJ1-5; D is unclear. The CDR3 is 13 residues long. V gave up 7 bases and J gave up 3 bases, with 10 bases separating them. The V gene's germline CDR1 is LNHNV and CDR2 YYDKDF (reference sequence).

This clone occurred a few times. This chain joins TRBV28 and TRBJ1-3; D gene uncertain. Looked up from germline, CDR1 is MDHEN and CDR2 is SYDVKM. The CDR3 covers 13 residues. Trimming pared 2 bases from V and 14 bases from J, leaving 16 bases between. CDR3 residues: CASSLLPANRVYF. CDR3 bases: TGTGCCAGCAGTTTACTCCCTGCAAACCGGGTATATTTT.

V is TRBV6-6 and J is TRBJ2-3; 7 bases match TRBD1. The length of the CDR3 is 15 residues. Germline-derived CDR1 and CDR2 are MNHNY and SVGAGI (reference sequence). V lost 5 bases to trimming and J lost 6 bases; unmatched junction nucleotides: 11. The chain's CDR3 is CASSLPDRVGDTQYF. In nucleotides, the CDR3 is TGTGCCAGCAGTCTACCCGACAGGGTCGGGGATACGCAGTATTTT.

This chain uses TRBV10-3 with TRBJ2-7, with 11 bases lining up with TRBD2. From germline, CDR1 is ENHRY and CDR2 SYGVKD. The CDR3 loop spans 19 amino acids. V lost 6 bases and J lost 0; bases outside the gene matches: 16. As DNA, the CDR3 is TGTGCCATCAGAGGCCGGGGACTAGCGGAACGACAGGGCTCCTACGAGCAGTACTTC. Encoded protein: CAIRGRGLAERQGSYEQYF.